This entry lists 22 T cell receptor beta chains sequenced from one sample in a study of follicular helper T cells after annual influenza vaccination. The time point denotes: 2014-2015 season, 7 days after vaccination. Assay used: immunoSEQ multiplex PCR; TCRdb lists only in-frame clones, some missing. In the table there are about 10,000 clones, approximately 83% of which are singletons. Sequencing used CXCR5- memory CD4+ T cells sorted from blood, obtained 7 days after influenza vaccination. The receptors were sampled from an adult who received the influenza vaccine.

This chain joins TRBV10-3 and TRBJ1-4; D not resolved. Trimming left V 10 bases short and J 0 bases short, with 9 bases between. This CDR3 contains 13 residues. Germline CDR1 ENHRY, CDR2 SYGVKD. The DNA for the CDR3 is TGTGCCACGGCCCAGACAACTAATGAAAAACTGTTTTTT. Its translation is CATAQTTNEKLFF.

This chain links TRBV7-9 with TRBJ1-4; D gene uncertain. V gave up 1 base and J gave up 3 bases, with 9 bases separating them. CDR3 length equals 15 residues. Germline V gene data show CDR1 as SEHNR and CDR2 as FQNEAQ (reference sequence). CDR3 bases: TGTGCCAGCAGCTTAGACGGGAGCGCTAATGAAAAACTGTTTTTT. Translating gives CASSLDGSANEKLFF.

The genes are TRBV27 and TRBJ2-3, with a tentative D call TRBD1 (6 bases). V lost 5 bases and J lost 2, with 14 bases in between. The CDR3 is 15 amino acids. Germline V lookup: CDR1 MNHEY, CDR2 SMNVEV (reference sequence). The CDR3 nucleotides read TGTGCCAGCAGTACTGACAGGATCTACACAGATACGCAGTATTTT. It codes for CASSTDRIYTDTQYF.

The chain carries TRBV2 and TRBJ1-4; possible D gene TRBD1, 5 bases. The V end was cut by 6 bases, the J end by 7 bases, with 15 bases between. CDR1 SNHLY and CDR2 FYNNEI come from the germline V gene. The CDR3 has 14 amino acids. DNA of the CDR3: TGTGCCAGCAGCCGCCCGGGCCAGGGTGAAAAACTGTTTTTT. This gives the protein CASSRPGQGEKLFF.

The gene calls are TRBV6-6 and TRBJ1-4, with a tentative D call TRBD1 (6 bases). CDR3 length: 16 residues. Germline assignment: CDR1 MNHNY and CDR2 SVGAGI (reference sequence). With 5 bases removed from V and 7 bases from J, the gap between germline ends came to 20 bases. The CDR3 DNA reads TGTGCCAGCAGTGTCCTACAGGGAACGGTCGTTGAAAAACTGTTTTTT. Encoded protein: CASSVLQGTVVEKLFF.

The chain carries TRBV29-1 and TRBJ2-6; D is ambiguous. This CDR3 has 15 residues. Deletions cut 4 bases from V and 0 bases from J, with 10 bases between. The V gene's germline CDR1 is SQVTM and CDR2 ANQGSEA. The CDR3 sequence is CSVVAVYSGANVLTF. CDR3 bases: TGCAGCGTTGTGGCAGTATACTCTGGGGCCAACGTCCTGACTTTC. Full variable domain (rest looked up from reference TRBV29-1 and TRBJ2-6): SAVISQKPSRDICQRGTSLTIQCQVDSQVTMMFWYRQQPGQSLTLIATANQGSEATYESGFVIDKFPISRPNLTFSTLTVSNMSPEDSSIYLCSVVAVYSGANVLTFGAGSRLTVL.

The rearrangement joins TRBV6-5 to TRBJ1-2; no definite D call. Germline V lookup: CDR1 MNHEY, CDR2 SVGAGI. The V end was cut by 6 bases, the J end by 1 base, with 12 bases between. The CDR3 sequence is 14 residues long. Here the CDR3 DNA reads TGTGCCAGCAGACCAACAGTGTATAACTATGGCTACACCTTC. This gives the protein CASRPTVYNYGYTF.

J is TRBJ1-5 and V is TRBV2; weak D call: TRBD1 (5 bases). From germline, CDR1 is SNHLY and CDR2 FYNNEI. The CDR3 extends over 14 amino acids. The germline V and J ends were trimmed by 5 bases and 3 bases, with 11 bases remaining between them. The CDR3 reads CASSSGQNNQPQHF. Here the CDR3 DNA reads TGTGCCAGCAGTAGCGGACAAAACAATCAGCCCCAGCATTTT.

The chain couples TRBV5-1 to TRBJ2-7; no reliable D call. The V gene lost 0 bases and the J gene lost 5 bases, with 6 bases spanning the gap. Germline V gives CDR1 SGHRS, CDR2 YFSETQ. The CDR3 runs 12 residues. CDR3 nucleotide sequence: TGCGCCAGCAGCTTGGGGTTCGACGAGCAGTACTTC. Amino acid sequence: CASSLGFDEQYF.

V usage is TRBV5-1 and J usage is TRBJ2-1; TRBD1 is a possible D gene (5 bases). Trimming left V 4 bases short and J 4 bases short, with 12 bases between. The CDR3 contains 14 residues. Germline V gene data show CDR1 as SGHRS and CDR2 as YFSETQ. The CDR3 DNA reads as TGCGCCAGCAGCACAACAGACAGTTACAATGAGCAGTTCTTC. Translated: CASSTTDSYNEQFF.

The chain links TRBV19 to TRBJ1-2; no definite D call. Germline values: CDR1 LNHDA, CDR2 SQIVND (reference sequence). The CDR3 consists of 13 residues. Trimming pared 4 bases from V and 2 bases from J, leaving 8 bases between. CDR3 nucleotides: TGTGCCAGTAGTAACACAGCAAACTATGGCTACACCTTC. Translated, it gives CASSNTANYGYTF.

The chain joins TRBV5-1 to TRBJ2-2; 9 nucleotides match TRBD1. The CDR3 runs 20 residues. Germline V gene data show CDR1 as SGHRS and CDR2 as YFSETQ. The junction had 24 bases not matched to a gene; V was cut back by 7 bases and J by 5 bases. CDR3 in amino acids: CASRMMPGGTGSVKTGELFF. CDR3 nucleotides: TGCGCCAGCCGAATGATGCCCGGGGGGACAGGGTCGGTGAAGACCGGGGAGCTGTTTTTT.

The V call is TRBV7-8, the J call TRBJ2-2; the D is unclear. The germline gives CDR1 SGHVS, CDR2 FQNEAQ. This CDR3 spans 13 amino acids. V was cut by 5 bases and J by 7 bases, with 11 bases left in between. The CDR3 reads CASSPKSIGELFF. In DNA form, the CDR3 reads TGTGCCAGCAGCCCCAAATCGATCGGGGAGCTGTTTTTT.

The CDR3 loop reads CASSDPTREKLFF. The DNA of the CDR3 is TGTGCCAGCTCAGATCCTACGAGGGAAAAACTGTTTTTT. The chain employs TRBV18 and TRBJ1-4, with unresolved D. Trimming cost V 5 bases and J 8 bases, with 12 bases left between them. This CDR3 contains 13 residues. From germline, CDR1 is KGHSH and CDR2 LQKENI.

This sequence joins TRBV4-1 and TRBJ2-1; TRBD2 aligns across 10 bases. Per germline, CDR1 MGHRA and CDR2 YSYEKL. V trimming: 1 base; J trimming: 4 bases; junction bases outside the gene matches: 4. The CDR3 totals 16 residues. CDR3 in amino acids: CASSQGLAGAYNEQFF. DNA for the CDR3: TGCGCCAGCAGCCAAGGTCTAGCGGGGGCGTACAATGAGCAGTTCTTC.

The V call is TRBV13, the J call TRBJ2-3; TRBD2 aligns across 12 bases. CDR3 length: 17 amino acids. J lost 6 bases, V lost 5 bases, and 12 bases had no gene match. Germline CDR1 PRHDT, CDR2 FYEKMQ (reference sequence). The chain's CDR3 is CASSRRLAGESVDTQYF. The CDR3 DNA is TGTGCCAGCAGCCGTCGACTAGCGGGGGAATCGGTGGATACGCAGTATTTT.

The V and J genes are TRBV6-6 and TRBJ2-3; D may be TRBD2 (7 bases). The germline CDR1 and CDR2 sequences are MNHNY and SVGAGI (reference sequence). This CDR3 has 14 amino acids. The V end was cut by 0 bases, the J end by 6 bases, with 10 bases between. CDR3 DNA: TGTGCCAGCAGTTACTCGGGGGGGCGGGATACGCAGTATTTT. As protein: CASSYSGGRDTQYF.

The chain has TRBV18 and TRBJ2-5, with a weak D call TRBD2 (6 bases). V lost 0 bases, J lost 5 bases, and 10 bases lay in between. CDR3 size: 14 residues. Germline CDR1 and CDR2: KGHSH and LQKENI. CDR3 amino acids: CASSPPAGRETQYF. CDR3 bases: TGTGCCAGCTCACCACCGGCGGGACGGGAGACCCAGTACTTC.

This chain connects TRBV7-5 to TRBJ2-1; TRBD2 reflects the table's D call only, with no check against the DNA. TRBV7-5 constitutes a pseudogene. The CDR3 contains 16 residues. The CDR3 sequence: CARSQTSGGYNNEQFF. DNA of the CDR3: TGTGCCAGAAGCCAGACTAGCGGGGGGTATAACAATGAGCAGTTCTTC.

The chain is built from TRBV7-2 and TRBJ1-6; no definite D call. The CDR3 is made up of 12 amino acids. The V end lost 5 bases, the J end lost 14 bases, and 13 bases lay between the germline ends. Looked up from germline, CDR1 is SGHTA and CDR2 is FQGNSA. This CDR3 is CASSMAFGTLHF. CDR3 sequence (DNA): TGTGCCAGCAGCATGGCTTTCGGGACCCTCCACTTT.

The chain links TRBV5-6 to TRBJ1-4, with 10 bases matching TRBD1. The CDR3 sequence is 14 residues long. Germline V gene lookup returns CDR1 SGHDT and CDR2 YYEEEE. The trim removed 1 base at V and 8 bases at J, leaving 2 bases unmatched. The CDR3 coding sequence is TGTGCCAGCAGCTTGACGACAGGGGGCGAAAAACTGTTTTTT. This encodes CASSLTTGGEKLFF. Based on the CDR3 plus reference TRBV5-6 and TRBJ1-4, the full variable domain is DAGVTQSPTHLIKTRGQQVTLRCSPKSGHDTVSWYQQALGQGPQFIFQYYEEEERQRGNFPDRFSGHQFPNYSSELNVNALLLGDSALYLCASSLTTGGEKLFFGSGTQLSVL.

The CDR3 here is CASTTTGGSYGYTF. CDR3 sequence (DNA): TGTGCCAGCACTACGACAGGGGGGTCCTATGGCTACACCTTC. The genes are TRBV6-1 and TRBJ1-2; 9 bases line up with TRBD1. Germline CDR1 MNHNS, CDR2 SASEGT. The CDR3 contains 14 residues. With V trimmed by 7 bases and J by 4 bases, 7 bases remained unmatched.